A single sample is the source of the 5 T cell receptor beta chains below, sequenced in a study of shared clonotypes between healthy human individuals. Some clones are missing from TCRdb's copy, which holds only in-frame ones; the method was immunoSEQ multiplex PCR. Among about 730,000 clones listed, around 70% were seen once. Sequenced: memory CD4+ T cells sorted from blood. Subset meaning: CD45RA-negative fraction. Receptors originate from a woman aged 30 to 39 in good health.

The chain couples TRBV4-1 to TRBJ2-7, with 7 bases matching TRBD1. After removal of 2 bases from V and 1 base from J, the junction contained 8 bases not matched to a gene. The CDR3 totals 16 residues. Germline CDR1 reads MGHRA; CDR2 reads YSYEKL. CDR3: CASSQPRTGGSYEQYF. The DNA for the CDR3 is TGCGCCAGCAGCCAACCACGGACAGGTGGGTCCTACGAGCAGTACTTC.

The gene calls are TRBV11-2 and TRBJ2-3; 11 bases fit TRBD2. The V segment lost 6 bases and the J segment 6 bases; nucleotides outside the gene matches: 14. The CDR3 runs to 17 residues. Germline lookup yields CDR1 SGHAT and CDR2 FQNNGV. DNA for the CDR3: TGTGCCAGCAGGCGAACTAGCGGGAGCTTCGCGGGGGATACGCAGTATTTT. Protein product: CASRRTSGSFAGDTQYF.

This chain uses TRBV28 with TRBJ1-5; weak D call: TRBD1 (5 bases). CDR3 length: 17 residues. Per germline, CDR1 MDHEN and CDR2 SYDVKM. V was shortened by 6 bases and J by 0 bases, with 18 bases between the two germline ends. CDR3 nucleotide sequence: TGTGCCAGCAGGCCCCGGGGCAGGGTCGTTAGCAATCAGCCCCAGCATTTT. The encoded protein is CASRPRGRVVSNQPQHF.

CDR3 region: CASQAASNEKLFF. As DNA, the CDR3 is TGTGCCAGCCAGGCTGCGTCTAATGAAAAACTGTTTTTT. V and J are TRBV28 and TRBJ1-4, with no clear D. The V gene lost 8 bases and the J gene lost 3 bases, with 10 bases spanning the gap. The CDR3 length is 13 residues. Germline CDR1 and CDR2: MDHEN and SYDVKM.

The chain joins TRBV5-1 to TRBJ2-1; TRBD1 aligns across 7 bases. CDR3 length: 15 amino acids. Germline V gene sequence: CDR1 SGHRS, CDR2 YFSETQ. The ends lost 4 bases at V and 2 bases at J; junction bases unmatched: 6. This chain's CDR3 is CASSRDSETYNEQFF. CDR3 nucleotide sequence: TGCGCCAGCAGCCGGGACAGCGAGACCTACAATGAGCAGTTCTTC.